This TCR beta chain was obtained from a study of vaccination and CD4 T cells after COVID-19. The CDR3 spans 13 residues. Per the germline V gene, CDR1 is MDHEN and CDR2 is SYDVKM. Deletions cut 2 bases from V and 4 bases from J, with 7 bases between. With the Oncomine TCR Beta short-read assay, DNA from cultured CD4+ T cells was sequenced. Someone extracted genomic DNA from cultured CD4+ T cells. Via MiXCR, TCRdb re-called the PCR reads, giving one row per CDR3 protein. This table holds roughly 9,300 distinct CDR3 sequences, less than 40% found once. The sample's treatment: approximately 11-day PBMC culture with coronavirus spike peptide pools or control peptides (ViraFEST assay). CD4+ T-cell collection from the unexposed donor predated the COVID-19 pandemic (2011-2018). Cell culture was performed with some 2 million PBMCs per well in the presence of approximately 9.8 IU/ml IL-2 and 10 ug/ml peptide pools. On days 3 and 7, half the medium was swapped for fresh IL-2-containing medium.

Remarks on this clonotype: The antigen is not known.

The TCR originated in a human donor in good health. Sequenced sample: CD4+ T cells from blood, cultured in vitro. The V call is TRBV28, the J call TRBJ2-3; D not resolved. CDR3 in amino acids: CASSLARPDTQYF. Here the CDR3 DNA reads TGTGCCAGCAGTTTAGCGCGTCCAGATACGCAGTATTTT. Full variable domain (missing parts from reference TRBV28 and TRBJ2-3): DVKVTQSSRYLVKRTGEKVFLECVQDMDHENMFWYRQDPGLGLRLIYFSYDVKMKEKGDIPEGYSVSREKKERFSLILESASTNQTSMYLCASSLARPDTQYFGPGTRLTVL.